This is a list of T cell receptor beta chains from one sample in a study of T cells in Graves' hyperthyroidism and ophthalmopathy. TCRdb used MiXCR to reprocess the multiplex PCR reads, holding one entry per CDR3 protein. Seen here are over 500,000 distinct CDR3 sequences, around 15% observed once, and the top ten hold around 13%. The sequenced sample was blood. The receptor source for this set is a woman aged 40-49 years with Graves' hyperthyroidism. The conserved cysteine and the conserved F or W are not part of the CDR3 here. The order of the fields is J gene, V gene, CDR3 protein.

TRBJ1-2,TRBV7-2,ASSMGVNYGYT
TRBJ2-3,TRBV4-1,ASSRQGLPDTQY
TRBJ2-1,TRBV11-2,ASSLGVAGEGQF
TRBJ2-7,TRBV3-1,ASSQGRGSYEQY
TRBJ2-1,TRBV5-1,ASSLAQGSANEQF
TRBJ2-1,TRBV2,ASSYLTDSNEQF
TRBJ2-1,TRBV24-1,ATSGPGDDPYNEQF
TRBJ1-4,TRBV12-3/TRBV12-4,ASSAPRNATNEKLF
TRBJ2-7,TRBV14,ASNANGGVGDEQY
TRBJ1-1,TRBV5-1,ACSPQGGGVETEAF
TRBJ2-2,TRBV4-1,ASSLLGQGRTGELF
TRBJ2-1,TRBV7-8,ASSSQGLAGNEQF
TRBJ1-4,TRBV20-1,SASSQGEKLF
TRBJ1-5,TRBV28,ASSRKAQH
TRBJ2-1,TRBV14,ASGLEDNEQF
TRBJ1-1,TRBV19,ASSIGSLGTEAF
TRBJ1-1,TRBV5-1,TSSFLGGGNTEAF
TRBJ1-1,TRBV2,ASSDWVGDTEAF
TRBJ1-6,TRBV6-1,ASTKNSPLH
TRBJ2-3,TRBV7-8,ASTSGTSGRGSTDTQY
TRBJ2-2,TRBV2,ASRPGVAGVGGELF
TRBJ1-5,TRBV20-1,SARSLDLKRVNQPQH
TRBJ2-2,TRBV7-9,ASSPGGQGVGSTGELF
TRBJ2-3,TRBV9,ASSDRTSATDTQY
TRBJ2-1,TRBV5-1,ASSVTGGHSYNEQF
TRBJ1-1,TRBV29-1,SLRGGNTEAF
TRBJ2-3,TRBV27,ASSVFPDTQY
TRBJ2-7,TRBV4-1,ASSLHDKSYEQY
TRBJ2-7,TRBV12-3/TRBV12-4,ASSRGLAGVREQY
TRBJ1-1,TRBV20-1,SSRTPWNTEAF
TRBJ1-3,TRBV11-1,ASSSPDIGNTIY
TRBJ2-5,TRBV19,ASSSHRGETQY